These 14 T cell receptor beta chains were sequenced from one sample in a study of blood T cell repertoires in COVID-19. TCRdb's table, derived via immunoSEQ multiplex PCR, lists solely in-frame clones and lacks some. The repertoire holds about 47,000 clones, with roughly 80% as singletons. The sequenced sample consisted of peripheral blood. These receptors all come from a human donor with acute or convalescent COVID-19. The donor label of this sample is uncertain.

Only a few counts were recorded for this clone. The rearrangement joins TRBV5-1 to TRBJ1-4; D may be TRBD1 (6 bases). V lost 4 bases and J 5 bases, leaving 9 bases between the germline ends. The CDR3 has 13 amino acids. In germline, CDR1 is SGHRS, CDR2 YFSETQ. DNA for the CDR3: TGCGCCAGCAGCCTTACAGGGAATGAAAAACTGTTTTTT. It encodes CASSLTGNEKLFF.

In this sample, this clone turned up a few times. The V call is TRBV24-1, the J call TRBJ2-3; weak D call: TRBD1 (6 bases). CDR1 is KGHDR, CDR2 SFDVKD, per germline. This CDR3 comprises 15 residues. The V end lost 0 bases, the J end lost 10 bases, and 16 bases lay between the germline ends. The CDR3: CATSDLGTSDTAQYF. In DNA, the CDR3 is TGTGCCACCAGTGATTTGGGGACATCTGATACCGCGCAGTATTTT.

This clone was seen once. The V and J genes are TRBV2 and TRBJ1-2; D perhaps matches TRBD1 (6 bases). This CDR3 region has 15 residues. Germline CDR1 SNHLY, CDR2 FYNNEI. V lost 2 bases to trimming and J lost 4 bases, with 14 bases between them. The CDR3 sequence is CASSESGVGIYGYTF. Written as DNA, the CDR3 is TGTGCCAGCAGTGAATCAGGGGTTGGGATCTATGGCTACACCTTC.

The gene calls are TRBV10-2 and TRBJ1-6; TRBD1 aligns across 10 bases. V lost 0 bases to trimming and J lost 12 bases; unmatched junction nucleotides: 8. The germline V gene has CDR1 WSHSY and CDR2 SAAADI. The CDR3 loop spans 16 amino acids. This chain's CDR3 is CASSESGQGVGKPLHF. CDR3 DNA: TGCGCCAGCAGTGAGTCAGGACAGGGGGTCGGGAAACCCCTCCACTTT.

The V and J genes are TRBV7-3 and TRBJ2-3; 8 bases fit TRBD2. This CDR3 is 16 amino acids long. V lost 5 bases and J lost 0; bases outside the gene matches: 7. Germline V gene lookup returns CDR1 SGHTA and CDR2 FQGTGA. CDR3 coding DNA: TGTGCCAGCAGCAAAATAGCGGGATCGAGCACAGATACGCAGTATTTT. Protein sequence: CASSKIAGSSTDTQYF.

Only a few counts were recorded for this clone. The V gene is TRBV11-3, the J gene TRBJ1-6, with D hard to call. This CDR3 is built from 15 residues. V lost 6 bases and J 0 bases, leaving 9 bases between the germline ends. Germline values: CDR1 SGHNT, CDR2 YENEEA. This chain's CDR3 is CASRESSSYNSPLHF. Written as DNA, the CDR3 is TGTGCCAGCAGAGAGTCGAGCTCCTATAATTCACCCCTCCACTTT.

The chain has TRBV28 and TRBJ2-2; 12 positions agree with TRBD2. V shed 7 bases, J shed 1 base, and the junction held 1 base outside the gene matches. Germline CDR1 reads MDHEN; CDR2 reads SYDVKM. This CDR3 has 15 residues. CDR3 loop: CASMTSGGNTGELFF. CDR3 coding DNA: TGTGCCAGCATGACTAGCGGGGGGAACACCGGGGAGCTGTTTTTT. Filled out from reference TRBV28 and TRBJ2-2, the complete variable domain reads DVKVTQSSRYLVKRTGEKVFLECVQDMDHENMFWYRQDPGLGLRLIYFSYDVKMKEKGDIPEGYSVSREKKERFSLILESASTNQTSMYLCASMTSGGNTGELFFGEGSRLTVL.

The V call is TRBV28, the J call TRBJ2-3, with 12 bases fitting TRBD2. This CDR3 region has 16 residues. In germline, CDR1 is MDHEN, CDR2 SYDVKM. The junction had 7 bases not matched to a gene; V was cut back by 4 bases and J by 5 bases. The CDR3 region has the DNA TGTGCCAGCAGTTCAGCCCTAGCGGGGGGGCGAGATACGCAGTATTTT. Translated: CASSSALAGGRDTQYF.

The gene calls are TRBV28 and TRBJ1-1; D is perhaps TRBD1 (6 bases). Trimming shortened V by 5 bases and J by 5 bases, and 18 bases separated the two germline ends. This CDR3 contains 15 residues. The V gene's germline CDR1 is MDHEN and CDR2 SYDVKM. CDR3 nucleotides: TGTGCCAGCAGTGGGGGCGGGTTAGCAGAGACTGAAGCTTTCTTT. Translating gives CASSGGGLAETEAFF.

The rearrangement joins TRBV18 to TRBJ1-3, with D possibly matching TRBD1 (6 bases). The V gene lost 3 bases and the J gene lost 1 base, with 10 bases spanning the gap. The CDR3 is 15 residues long. From germline, CDR1 is KGHSH and CDR2 LQKENI. The CDR3 DNA sequence: TGTGCCAGCTCACCGGGACAAAGGTCTGGAAACACCATATATTTT. Protein: CASSPGQRSGNTIYF.

This chain uses TRBV10-2 with TRBJ2-1, with a tentative D call TRBD2 (7 bases). The length of the CDR3 is 15 residues. Trimming removed 1 base at V and 5 bases at J, with 12 bases between. CDR1 WSHSY and CDR2 SAAADI come from the germline V gene. CDR3 DNA: TGCGCCAGCAGTGAGTTTGGGGGGGCCAACAATGAGCAGTTCTTC. Its translation: CASSEFGGANNEQFF.

In its sample, this clone was seen once. The chain employs TRBV15 and TRBJ1-2; D remains unclear. This CDR3 is 12 amino acids long. V shed 3 bases and J shed 4 bases, with 6 bases lying between them. Per germline, CDR1 LNHNV and CDR2 YYDKDF (reference sequence). In DNA form, the CDR3 reads TGTGCCACCAGCAGGTCGGGCTATGGCTACACCTTC. This codes for CATSRSGYGYTF.

The rearrangement joins TRBV19 to TRBJ1-1; D is ambiguous. Trimming stripped 4 bases from V and 4 bases from J, with 10 bases between. Germline CDR1 reads LNHDA; CDR2 reads SQIVND (reference sequence). The CDR3 extends over 13 amino acids. CDR3 in amino acids: CASSTGSGTEAFF. The CDR3 nucleotides are TGTGCCAGTAGTACAGGATCAGGCACTGAAGCTTTCTTT.

The chain recombines TRBV6-5 with TRBJ1-2; D remains unclear. The CDR3 runs 14 residues. Trimming left V 0 bases short and J 5 bases short, with 10 bases between. Per germline, CDR1 MNHEY and CDR2 SVGAGI. The CDR3, as DNA: TGTGCCAGCAGTTACTCTGTAACGACTTATGGCTACACCTTC. Translating it yields CASSYSVTTYGYTF.